The sequence of this T cell receptor beta chain was determined in a study of regulatory T cells in long-lasting Graves disease. Overall study: For under 3 months, newly diagnosed Graves' patients had been taking antithyroid drugs. Study results and limitations: TCR diversity in persistent Graves' patients was below that of newly diagnosed ones. Persistent disease preferred TRBV28, TRBJ1-2 and TRBJ2-5.

To make TCR beta libraries, researchers used iRepertoire HTBI primers and Arm-PCR of CDR3 regions. TCRdb reprocessed the multiplex PCR reads with MiXCR, giving one entry per CDR3 protein. The table records over 200,000 distinct CDR3 sequences, about 18% of them present only once. V was cut by 1 base and J by 0 bases, with 6 bases left in between. The CDR3 is made up of 14 amino acids. This clonotype was found many times. Its target is unknown. The time point here: newly diagnosed GD, antithyroid drugs for less than 3 months. RNA isolated from PBMCs was used to make the TCR library. The clonotype comes from a female donor with Graves disease. V and J are TRBV12-3 or TRBV12-4 and TRBJ1-1; D is unclear. Sequenced here: peripheral blood mononuclear cells (PBMCs), sampled at new diagnosis, from a patient treated with antithyroid drugs. DNA of the CDR3: TGTGCCAGCAGTTTAGGGGAGGTGAACACTGAAGCTTTCTTT. Translating it yields CASSLGEVNTEAFF.